Included here is one TCR beta chain sequence, with context. Its cognate antigen has yet to be identified. The sample holds no much larger clone one base away, and base qualities are not on file. Whole blood was collected in K2EDTA tubes by collaborating institutions according to the institutions' own protocols. Collaborator samples were shipped for TCRbeta analysis as frozen whole blood, isolated PBMCs, or DNA extracted from either sample type. The CDR1 and CDR2 encoded by the germline V gene are SGHDT and YYEEEE. Trimming accounts for 2 bases at V and 4 bases at J, while the number of junction bases matched to no gene is 4. The CDR3 measures 14 amino acids from cysteine to phenylalanine. Kept here is only the CDR3 DNA, which spans 42 bases and is read in frame from base 1. The data belong to a study of blood T cell repertoires in COVID-19 (TCRdb year 2020). Turning to the overall study: The collaborator samples originated in the United States, Italy and Spain and spanned the acute and convalescent phases of COVID-19. The prospective study material was composed of cDNA or gDNA derived from T cells, B-cell-depleted T cells, or PBMCs. Deeply sampled blood TCRbeta repertoires from subjects exposed to, actively infected with, or recovered from COVID-19 were included in the dataset. A freely available public database, intended as a resource for researchers studying the immune response to SARS-CoV-2, is where the repertoires were released. The samples were drawn from the first 160 participants of the ongoing ImmuneRACE study and from 1,254 subjects provided by 6 global collaborators. A de-identified subject ID, COVID-19 status, age in years and sex were almost always included in the sample metadata. Where available, HLA class I and class II types were obtained from metadata supplied by the sample provider rather than from assay-based typing. The study at large found these results: Clinical and demographic metadata were provided uncurated, with the amount varying by source and participant.

TCRbeta CDR3 regions were amplified from genomic DNA by means of the immunoSEQ Assay, a bias-controlled multiplex PCR. Under the source paper's analysis protocol: The number of nucleated cells in each sample was estimated from the amplification of reference gene primers within the assay. To quantify the absolute abundance of each unique TCRbeta CDR3 rearrangement, sequence reads were collapsed and filtered. For each sample, productive Simpson clonality was calculated as the square root of Simpson's diversity index over productive rearrangements. In its TCRdb copy, this immuneACCESS table keeps in-frame sequences only and misses some clones. Where compared with another copy, unresolved V genes explain less than half of these, and the others have no known cause. For V, J and clone size, that table is used; D and trimming come from the DNA. The sample has about 36,000 clones on record, 90% of them singletons. The ten biggest clones cover roughly 5.2% of the sample.

The sequence is built from TRBV5-6 and TRBJ2-3; 7 central nucleotides agree with TRBD1. This clonotype was sampled from a human donor in a cohort sampled during active COVID-19. The sequenced sample consisted of peripheral blood. The CDR3 region has the sequence CASSFYDRADTQYF. Read as DNA, the sequence is TGTGCCAGCAGCTTCTATGACAGGGCAGATACGCAGTATTTT.